The 25 T cell receptor beta chains below were found in one sample sequenced in a study of OX40 agonist ivuxolimab in advanced cancers. The protocol used for the library was the immunoSEQ multiplex PCR assay. Sourced from immuneACCESS, this table was stored by TCRdb with only in-frame sequences that have V and J called. A share of the clones is absent; for the studies checked, an unresolved V gene accounts for under half, and the remainder has no known explanation. The sample table holds some 68,000 clones, of which approximately 89% were seen once. The leading ten clones occupy roughly 2% of the sample. Sample: CD4+ or CD8+ T cells sorted from blood, taken in a trial of the OX40 agonist ivuxolimab. Every receptor here comes from an adult with an advanced solid tumor such as melanoma, head and neck, liver or kidney cancer.

V gene TRBV23-1 combines with J gene TRBJ1-5; 7 bases fit TRBD1. Being an ORF, TRBV23-1 has a function that is uncertain. The CDR3 loop spans 17 amino acids. Losses at the gene ends were 4 bases for V and 2 bases for J; bases not matched to a gene: 11. The CDR3 region is CASSRQGKVNGNQPQHF. In DNA form, the CDR3 reads TGCGCCAGCAGTCGACAGGGTAAGGTTAACGGCAATCAGCCCCAGCATTTT.

V and J are TRBV28 and TRBJ1-5; D gene ambiguous. This CDR3 region has 12 residues. V lost 3 bases and J 9 bases, leaving 9 bases between the germline ends. Germline CDR1 is MDHEN and CDR2 is SYDVKM. The CDR3 region is CASSLGKGPQHF. The CDR3 DNA sequence: TGTGCCAGCAGTTTGGGGAAAGGGCCCCAGCATTTT.

This chain connects TRBV19 to TRBJ1-1; TRBD1 might be the D (5 bases). This CDR3 spans 14 amino acids. Trimming took 5 bases from V and 4 from J, leaving 14 bases between them. Per the germline V gene, CDR1 is LNHDA and CDR2 is SQIVND (reference sequence). The CDR3 loop reads CASSSLDSRTEAFF. In nucleotides, the CDR3 is TGTGCCAGTAGTTCTCTCGACAGTCGCACTGAAGCTTTCTTT.

V gene TRBV2 combines with J gene TRBJ1-2; a possible D gene is TRBD1 (6 bases). The ends were cut back, 11 bases at V and 6 bases at J, with 13 bases in the middle. From germline, CDR1 is SNHLY and CDR2 FYNNEI. This CDR3 has 11 residues. The CDR3 is CAGTRGDGYTF. The CDR3 coding sequence is TGTGCCGGCACGAGGGGGGATGGCTACACCTTC.

In nucleotides, the CDR3 is TGCGCCAGCAGCCCGGACAGGGCTGGGACTGAAGCTTTCTTT. This sequence encodes CASSPDRAGTEAFF. J is TRBJ1-1 and V is TRBV5-1, with TRBD1 matching over 8 bases. CDR3 length equals 14 residues. In germline, CDR1 is SGHRS, CDR2 YFSETQ. J gave up 5 bases and V 4 bases, and 7 bases lay outside the gene matches.

This chain uses TRBV6-4 with TRBJ1-5, with D perhaps matching TRBD1 (5 bases). Germline V gene data show CDR1 as MRHNA and CDR2 as SNTAGT. The V gene lost 4 bases and the J gene lost 4 bases, with 8 bases spanning the gap. The CDR3 length is 13 residues. The CDR3 coding sequence is TGTGCCAGCAGTGGACAGATGAATCAGCCCCAGCATTTT. Its protein is CASSGQMNQPQHF.

This chain uses TRBV9 with TRBJ2-5; D is ambiguous. This CDR3 is built from 15 residues. Trimming took 0 bases from V and 2 from J, leaving 11 bases between them. Germline V lookup: CDR1 SGDLS, CDR2 YYNGEE. This CDR3 is CASSVGGLLQETQYF. The DNA for the CDR3 is TGTGCCAGCAGCGTAGGCGGCCTGCTACAAGAGACCCAGTACTTC.

The rearrangement links TRBV23-1 to TRBJ1-2; D gene ambiguous. TRBV23-1 qualifies as an ORF whose function is uncertain. The CDR3 is 19 amino acids. Between the trimmed V and J ends, which lost 4 bases and 0 bases, there was a span of 24 bases. Written as DNA, the CDR3 is TGCGCCAGCAGTCGTAGTGGGTCGGCAGCGGAACGGACTAACTATGGCTACACCTTC. This gives the protein CASSRSGSAAERTNYGYTF.

V usage is TRBV29-1 and J usage is TRBJ1-1; 7 bases fit TRBD1. Germline CDR1 SQVTM, CDR2 ANQGSEA. The CDR3 is 13 residues long. V lost 6 bases, J lost 0 bases, and 4 bases stayed unmatched. The CDR3 loop reads CSVGQFMNTEAFF. The CDR3, as DNA: TGCAGCGTGGGACAGTTTATGAACACTGAAGCTTTCTTT.

This clone has just a few counts. The chain couples TRBV6-5 to TRBJ1-6, with D possibly matching TRBD1 (6 bases). From germline, CDR1 is MNHEY and CDR2 SVGAGI. V was clipped by 6 bases and J by 10 bases, with 13 bases between them. There are 13 residues in the CDR3. CDR3 bases: TGTGCCAGCAGGCCTCGGGGGGCCTCACCCCTCCACTTT. Translation: CASRPRGASPLHF.

This chain links TRBV27 with TRBJ2-2; 10 bases line up with TRBD1. CDR1 is MNHEY and CDR2 is SMNVEV in the germline V gene (reference sequence). The CDR3 is 15 residues long. The junction had 9 bases not matched to a gene; V was cut back by 8 bases and J by 6 bases. In DNA form, the CDR3 reads TGTGCCAGCCATAGGACAGGGGGTCTAGCCGGGGAGCTGTTTTTT. Translated: CASHRTGGLAGELFF.

The rearrangement joins TRBV15 to TRBJ1-5; TRBD1 is a possible D gene (5 bases). Trimming took 6 bases from V and 0 from J, leaving 12 bases between them. This CDR3 region has 15 residues. Germline CDR1 LNHNV, CDR2 YYDKDF (reference sequence). The CDR3 region has the DNA TGTGCCACCAGGAAAGGGACCGTTAGCAATCAGCCCCAGCATTTT. It translates to CATRKGTVSNQPQHF.

The chain is built from TRBV12-5 and TRBJ1-1; a weak D match, TRBD1 (5 bases). Germline values: CDR1 LGHNT, CDR2 FRNRAP. Trimming cost V 1 base and J 11 bases, with 11 bases left between them. The CDR3 totals 12 residues. This CDR3 reads CASGLDGTVAFF. Written as DNA, the CDR3 is TGTGCTAGTGGTTTGGACGGGACGGTCGCTTTCTTT.

This clone was observed once. CDR3 residues: CASSGSGRKAFF. The DNA for the CDR3 is TGTGCCAGCAGTGGTTCCGGGAGGAAAGCTTTCTTT. The gene calls are TRBV6-5 and TRBJ1-1; D remains ambiguous. CDR3 length: 12 amino acids. Germline V gene sequence: CDR1 MNHEY, CDR2 SVGAGI. Trimming shortened V by 5 bases and J by 9 bases, and 13 bases separated the two germline ends.

V is TRBV5-5 and J is TRBJ2-2, with no clear D. Trimming removed 1 base at V and 6 bases at J, with 7 bases between. Germline V gene data show CDR1 as SGHKS and CDR2 as YYEKEE (reference sequence). The CDR3 consists of 13 residues. In DNA, the CDR3 is TGTGCCAGCAGCTTGTCGAGGCCCGGGGAGCTGTTTTTT. Translation gives CASSLSRPGELFF.

The chain has TRBV19 and TRBJ2-2; a weak D match, TRBD2 (5 bases). The CDR3 length is 11 residues. Germline CDR1 LNHDA, CDR2 SQIVND (reference sequence). The V gene lost 7 bases and the J gene lost 7 bases, with 7 bases spanning the gap. As DNA, the CDR3 is TGTGCCAGTAAGAGGGACGGGGAGCTGTTTTTT. This gives the protein CASKRDGELFF.

The chain has TRBV5-5 and TRBJ2-5; D is possibly TRBD1 or TRBD2 (6 bases each). Germline CDR1 is SGHKS and CDR2 is YYEKEE (reference sequence). The CDR3 loop spans 16 amino acids. V was clipped by 0 bases and J by 4 bases, with 16 bases between them. CDR3 region: CASSLVPKGGLETQYF. Written as DNA, the CDR3 is TGTGCCAGCAGCTTGGTACCCAAGGGGGGACTAGAGACCCAGTACTTC.

The chain combines TRBV10-1 with TRBJ2-7; tentative D call: TRBD2 (5 bases). This CDR3 has 14 residues. Trimming pared 3 bases from V and 4 bases from J, leaving 13 bases between. Per germline, CDR1 WNHNN and CDR2 SYGVQD (reference sequence). The CDR3 bases are TGCGCCAGCAGTGAAAGCGGCGACCCTTACGAGCAGTACTTC. Translation gives CASSESGDPYEQYF.

The gene calls are TRBV19 and TRBJ2-1, with 8 bases that match TRBD2. The length of the CDR3 is 15 residues. Germline CDR1 reads LNHDA; CDR2 reads SQIVND (reference sequence). Trimming took 8 bases from V and 4 from J; bases not matched to a gene: 10. This CDR3 is CASSLSGSSYNEQFF. The CDR3 nucleotides read TGTGCCAGTTCCCTAAGCGGGAGTTCGTACAATGAGCAGTTCTTC.

The chain employs TRBV5-1 and TRBJ2-7; 10 bases align to TRBD1. Germline V gene sequence: CDR1 SGHRS, CDR2 YFSETQ. The CDR3 loop spans 15 amino acids. V was pared by 3 bases and J by 4 bases, with 7 bases of the junction left unmatched. CDR3 in DNA: TGCGCCAGCAGCTCCACGACAGGGGGCGTTTACGAGCAGTACTTC. Amino acid sequence: CASSSTTGGVYEQYF.

This rearrangement joins TRBV27 to TRBJ2-2, with 8 bases lining up with TRBD2. The V gene end was trimmed by 4 bases and the J gene end by 7 bases; junction bases not matched to a gene: 5. Germline assignment: CDR1 MNHEY and CDR2 SMNVEV (reference sequence). This CDR3 is 14 amino acids long. CDR3 sequence (DNA): TGTGCCAGCAGTTATAGCGGGACGGACGGGGAGCTGTTTTTT. Protein sequence: CASSYSGTDGELFF.

This sequence joins TRBV4-1 and TRBJ1-5; TRBD1 matches 9 bases. Germline lookup yields CDR1 MGHRA and CDR2 YSYEKL. CDR3 length: 17 amino acids. The trim removed 0 bases at V and 2 bases at J, leaving 5 bases unmatched. The CDR3 protein is CASSQEQGARGNQPQHF. DNA for the CDR3: TGCGCCAGCAGCCAAGAACAGGGGGCACGAGGCAATCAGCCCCAGCATTTT.

The CDR3 DNA reads as TGTGCCAGCAAACGGTTATCTAGCACAGATACGCAGTATTTT. Translated, it gives CASKRLSSTDTQYF. The J gene is TRBJ2-3, the V gene TRBV9; D unresolved. Germline V gene data show CDR1 as SGDLS and CDR2 as YYNGEE. CDR3 length equals 14 residues. V lost 6 bases and J 0 bases, leaving 11 bases between the germline ends. Combining the CDR3 with reference TRBV9 and TRBJ2-3 gives the whole variable domain DSGVTQTPKHLITATGQRVTLRCSPRSGDLSVYWYQQSLDQGLQFLIQYYNGEERAKGNILERFSAQQFPDLHSELNLSSLELGDSALYFCASKRLSSTDTQYFGPGTRLTVL.

This chain joins TRBV6-1 and TRBJ2-2, with D possibly TRBD2 on 5 matching bases. The germline gives CDR1 MNHNS, CDR2 SASEGT. V dropped 7 bases and J dropped 2 bases, with 11 bases sitting between them. The CDR3 runs 14 residues. CDR3 sequence reads: CASNVGSNTGELFF. DNA for the CDR3: TGTGCCAGCAACGTGGGGAGTAACACCGGGGAGCTGTTTTTT.

The chain carries TRBV19 and TRBJ2-7, with D maybe TRBD2 (5 bases). V dropped 1 base and J dropped 3 bases, with 10 bases sitting between them. Germline loops: CDR1 LNHDA, CDR2 SQIVND (reference sequence). CDR3 length: 14 residues. In nucleotides, the CDR3 is TGTGCCAGTAGTATAGGAGGGTTTGACTACGAGCAGTACTTC. This sequence encodes CASSIGGFDYEQYF.